This T cell receptor beta chain appears in the sequencing data of a study of cytomegalovirus exposure and HLA in healthy donors (dated by TCRdb to the late 2010s). About the investigation overall: An earlier analysis of 587 of the donors reported over 250 Gb of sequence data and 117 million unique TCR beta sequences obtained from roughly 180 million T cells. In addition to the first cohort of several hundred subjects, a separate validation cohort of some 120 different subjects was used. Typing coverage differed by locus: A, B, C, DRB1 and DQB1 were typed in about 620-640 donors, DQA1 in roughly 510, DPA1 in 600 to 610, and DPB1 in around 440. Alongside the repertoire data, information on donor age, sex, ethnicity and CMV serostatus was compiled. Roughly 5 DR-DQ haplotypes were handled as single units for association and clustering, since linkage in the cohort was strong. Using immunosequencing, the study profiled T cell repertoires from 640 or so subjects and related those repertoires to cytomegalovirus serostatus. On average, roughly 250,000 unique TCR beta nucleotide sequences were sequenced per donor among several hundred genotyped donors of the cohort, with 15% to 20% of those sequences being non-productive. The aim of the study was to test whether cataloging public T cell receptors could identify signatures of past pathogen exposure. High-throughput TCR immunosequencing, statistical association of individual TCRs with disease status, and machine learning were combined to predict cytomegalovirus infection status. All discovery cohort repertoires had been generated using a single sequencing platform. The later analysis used no new phenotypic data to find candidate immune exposures, relying instead on TCR beta sequences and their occurrence across donors. Of the roughly 430 genotyped donors, about 80% fell in the genetic ancestry cluster associated with self-reported Caucasian donors. In a later analysis, previously published TCR beta repertoires from fewer than 750 donors were re-analyzed and high-resolution HLA genotyping was added so that TCR occurrence patterns could be studied. In a later genetic analysis, genome-wide SNP genotypes for about 65% of the 666 donors were used, and that subset was treated as a discovery cohort. HLA typing covered class I and class II loci at four-digit resolution. About 300 gigabases of sequencing data and tens of millions of unique TCR sequences were included in an early release covering around 600 HLA-typed donors. An earlier analysis of several hundred of the donors used high-throughput TCR beta sequencing to judge whether each TCR beta V gene segment behaved as functional or pseudogenic. What the study reported, not specific to this receptor: In an earlier analysis of fewer than 700 of the donors, most TCR beta V segments appeared in productive rearrangements about 87% or about 30% of the time, broadly matching IMGT annotations. Compared with equally common non-associated chains, HLA-associated TCR beta chains in a later analysis were more clonally expanded and had lower generation probabilities. Across donors, most TCR sequences were observed very rarely, whereas some public TCRs were present in many individuals. V-gene and J-gene trimming of TCR beta chains was associated with a missense DCLRE1C variant in a later genetic analysis, and the association was replicated in an independent cohort. Roughly uniform sequencing depth across donors was assumed in presence/absence analyses, although this assumption may not hold. Strong co-occurrence of HLA alleles, especially DR and DQ, made assigning TCR associations to individual alleles difficult. This cohort had only TCR beta chains sequenced, and the lack of alpha or paired-chain data limited which features could be detected. In a later analysis, around 17,000 TCR beta sequences were associated with specific HLA alleles at a false discovery rate of 0.05. A cluster of highly shared sequence variants was judged likely to represent a technical artifact of the sequencing pipeline. Linkage disequilibrium might explain the correlated functional status among segregating V segments, but an unknown experimental factor could not be excluded. The study listed 150 to 200 TCR beta chains as associated with cytomegalovirus. Roughly 15 rarely observed V segments, including chromosome 9 orphons, were excluded from the earlier analysis of some 590 of the donors because counts were too low. The authors suggested that the approach could potentially be extended to other disease states and immunological phenotypes. Three of the identified cytomegalovirus-associated TCR beta chains were confirmed in vitro to be specific for cytomegalovirus antigens. In a later analysis, TCR association rates were found to vary across HLA loci, with the most associated TCRs seen for DRB1 alleles and the fewest for HLA-C alleles. The classifier was reported to diagnose cytomegalovirus status with high specificity and sensitivity in both the original cohort and the validation cohort. Some IMGT-functional V segments, including TRBV6-2 and TRBV6-3, could not be distinguished by the 87-base-pair reads and were therefore excluded. Several of the top co-occurrence clusters appeared to be linked to parvovirus B19, influenza, CMV and Epstein-Barr virus, according to a later analysis. According to a later genetic analysis, donors in an Asian-associated ancestry cluster had fewer N-insertions in productive TCRs than the approximately 610-donor mean. Because HLA typing was unavailable for some donors at each locus, only the typed subset was used in association tests. Most CMV-associated TCR beta chains appeared to be HLA-restricted in a later analysis, and the HLA associations seemed to be driven largely by CMV exposure. A further reported finding was that TCR beta sequences accurately predicted the HLA-A and HLA-B alleles for most subjects in the first cohort. The only immune exposure information available for the cohort was CMV serostatus.

From V the trimming removes 4 bases and from J it removes 4 bases, while the gene matches leave 6 bases of the junction unaccounted for. Reading the germline V gene gives CDR1 SGHRS and CDR2 YFSETQ. The CDR3, from cysteine to phenylalanine, totals 14 residues. Only CDR3 DNA remains: 42 bases, in frame from the first base. The cohort was made up of about 670 healthy bone marrow donors. At the time of sampling, every cohort member was nominally healthy, though immune exposures that went unrecorded were likely present. The donor tested CMV seropositive, placing the donor among the 250 to 300 seropositive members of the cohort. A peripheral blood sample was collected from each donor, and TCR beta sequencing was performed on peripheral blood mononuclear cells. Genomic DNA extraction from the blood cell samples was performed with the Qiagen DNeasy Blood Extraction Kit. A remark on this clone: Its binding antigen is unknown. Base-call qualities are not available, and no considerably larger clone is one nucleotide away.

The library was built by means of the immunoSEQ multiplex PCR assay. For the multiplex PCR, a mixture combining 60 forward primers for TCR Vbeta segments and 13 reverse primers for TCR Jbeta segments was used. The CDR3 region of rearranged TCR beta genes was amplified from genomic DNA by a multiplex PCR assay. The Illumina HiSeq System was used to sequence the amplified TCR beta libraries as 87-base-pair reads. The authors' analysis ran thus. A later analysis tallied roughly 76 million unique TCR beta chains across the 700 or so repertoires, and approximately 9.9 million of those chains were shared by two or more donors. A nearest-neighbor algorithm error-corrected the raw reads and collapsed the reads into unique sequences, merging closely related sequences to remove PCR and sequencing errors. To assign V, D and J gene segments, CDR3 sequences were aligned to IMGT reference sequences. For a sequence to be retained, a match of at least six nucleotides to both a V gene segment and a J gene segment was required. Rearrangements were called productive when the CDR3 lacked stop codons and stayed in frame with V and J; all others were non-productive. Following IMGT convention, CDR3 was defined as the stretch from the second conserved V-encoded cysteine to the conserved J-encoded phenylalanine. Sequences without an unambiguous match to a single V gene segment were excluded from the earlier analysis of 450 to 750 of the donors. An earlier analysis of a few hundred of the donors classified V segments as functional when productive rearrangements were above 56.7% and as segregating when the standard deviation between donors was above 5%. To diagnose cytomegalovirus status from the catalog of TCR beta chain sequences, a statistical classification framework was built. In a later analysis, V and J genes were assigned by comparing TCR nucleotide sequences against IMGT/GENE-DB human TR gene sequences. A later analysis assigned CDR3 sequences and most-parsimonious VDJ recombination scenarios with the TCRdist pipeline. A later analysis defined each TCR beta chain by its CDR3 amino acid sequence plus V-gene family, and excluded reads lacking a unique V-gene family. A later analysis removed 450 to 600 highly shared, low-generation-probability nucleotide sequences to deal with suspected cross-contamination and a sequencing artifact. In a later analysis, a clonal expansion index was calculated for each public chain from normalized within-repertoire ranks of inferred template counts. In a later analysis, generation probabilities were computed using a VDJ recombination model fitted to out-of-frame rearrangements, and the results were checked against IGoR. Hypergeometric tests were used in a later analysis to score TCR-TCR, TCR-HLA and TCR-CMV co-occurrence, with a repertoire-size bias correction applied to the TCR pairs. False discovery rates were estimated in a later analysis by permuting HLA or CMV assignments 20 times. A later analysis grouped co-occurring TCRs with DBSCAN, adding TCRdist sequence similarity when clustering within HLA-allele-positive subsets. Co-occurrence clustering excluded repertoires with fewer than 30,000 or more than 120,000 public chains, plus five with anomalous nucleotide sharing. Not all clones reach the TCRdb copy of this immuneACCESS table, which keeps in-frame sequences only. Checked studies attribute under half of the gap to unresolved V genes and leave the rest unexplained. V and J calls and clone size are as listed in that table; D and trimming were resolved from the DNA. The sample data list roughly 180,000 clones, and more than 70% of these were observed just once. More than 1.1% of the sample is taken by the ten largest.

Sequencing was done on a sample of PBMCs. The chain uses TRBV5-1 and TRBJ2-7, and 9 bases in between align with TRBD1. The origin of this receptor is a girl aged 5-17 years in good health and CMV-seropositive. The DNA sequence reads TGCGCCAGCAGCGGCGGGACAGGGTCTTACGAGCAGTACTTC. It translates as CASSGGTGSYEQYF.